The 2 T cell receptor beta chains reported below all come from one sample, sequenced in a study of chemoradiotherapy in HPV16-positive cancers. The protocol was immunoSEQ multiplex PCR, while the TCRdb copy is restricted to in-frame clones and leaves out a portion. Of about 33,000 clones in the sample, roughly 86% were seen once. This specimen was blood, taken from a patient who underwent chemoradiotherapy. All receptors come from a human donor with HPV-associated anogenital cancer.

The rearrangement links TRBV2 to TRBJ1-6; no firm D call. Germline loops: CDR1 SNHLY, CDR2 FYNNEI. This CDR3 has 17 amino acids. Trimming removed 3 bases from V and 1 base from J, with 13 bases in between. The CDR3 nucleotides are TGTGCCAGCAGTGAGGCCCTACAGACATCCTATAATTCACCCCTCCACTTT. It is translated as CASSEALQTSYNSPLHF.

This chain connects TRBV7-9 to TRBJ1-6; D is undetermined. The V and J ends lost 5 bases and 10 bases respectively, with 12 bases between them. The germline V gene has CDR1 SEHNR and CDR2 FQNEAQ (reference sequence). The CDR3 is 13 amino acids. CDR3 in amino acids: CASSGWTGSPLHF. The CDR3 coding sequence is TGTGCCAGCAGCGGATGGACGGGGTCACCCCTCCACTTT.